This TCR beta chain is drawn from a study of T cell responses to AZD1222 COVID-19 vaccine. Turning to the study itself: Second doses that came at about 4 or about 12 weeks were put together.

CDR3 length: 15 amino acids. The junction had 0 bases not matched to a gene; V was cut back by 3 bases and J by 4 bases. Germline-derived CDR1 and CDR2 are SGHTA and FQGNSA. The assay was immunoSEQ multiplex PCR, and TCRdb's table has in-frame clones only and misses some. The data show 130,000 to 150,000 clones, under 95% seen once. Here the sequenced sample was peripheral blood, taken on day 0 of AZD1222 vaccination. V and J are TRBV7-2 and TRBJ2-3; 14 bases are shared with TRBD2. The sequence was obtained from an adult in good health. In nucleotides, the CDR3 is TGTGCCAGCAGCTTGGGACTAGCGGGGGCAGATACGCAGTATTTT. It yields the protein CASSLGLAGADTQYF.